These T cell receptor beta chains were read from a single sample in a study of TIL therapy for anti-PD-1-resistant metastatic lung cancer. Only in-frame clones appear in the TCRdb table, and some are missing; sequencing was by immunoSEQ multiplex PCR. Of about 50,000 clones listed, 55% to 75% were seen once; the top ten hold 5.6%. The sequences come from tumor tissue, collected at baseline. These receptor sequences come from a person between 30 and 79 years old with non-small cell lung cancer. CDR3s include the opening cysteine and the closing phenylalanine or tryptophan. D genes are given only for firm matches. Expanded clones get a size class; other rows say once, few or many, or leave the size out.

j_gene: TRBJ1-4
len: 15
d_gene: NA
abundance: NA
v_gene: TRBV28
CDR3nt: TGTGCCAGCAGTTTACCGGGAGATTGGAATGAAAAACTGTTTTTT
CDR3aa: CASSLPGDWNEKLFF

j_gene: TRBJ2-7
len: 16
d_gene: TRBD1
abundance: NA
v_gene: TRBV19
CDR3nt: TGTGCCAGTAGCCCATCAGGGGGCGCGGACTCTTACGAGCAGTACTTC
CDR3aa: CASSPSGGADSYEQYF

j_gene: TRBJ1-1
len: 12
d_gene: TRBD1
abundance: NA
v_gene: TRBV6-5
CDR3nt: TGTGCCAGCAGTCCAGGGGGTGGTAGAGCTTTCTTT
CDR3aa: CASSPGGGRAFF

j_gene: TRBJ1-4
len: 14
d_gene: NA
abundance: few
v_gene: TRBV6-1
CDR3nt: TGTGCCAGCAGGACAGGACAGATAAATGAAAAACTGTTTTTT
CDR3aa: CASRTGQINEKLFF

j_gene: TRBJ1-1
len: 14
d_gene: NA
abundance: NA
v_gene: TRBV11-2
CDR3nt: TGTGCCAGCAGCTTAGATAGGAGGGTCACTGAAGCTTTCTTT
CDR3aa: CASSLDRRVTEAFF

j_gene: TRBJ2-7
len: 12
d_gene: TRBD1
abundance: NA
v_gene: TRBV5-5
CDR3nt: TGTGCCAGCAGCTCTTTACAGGGGGGGCAGTACTTC
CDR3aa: CASSSLQGGQYF

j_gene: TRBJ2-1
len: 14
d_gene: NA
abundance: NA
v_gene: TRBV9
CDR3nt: TGTGCCAGCAGCCCGAGTCCCAGGAACAATGAGCAGTTCTTC
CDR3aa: CASSPSPRNNEQFF

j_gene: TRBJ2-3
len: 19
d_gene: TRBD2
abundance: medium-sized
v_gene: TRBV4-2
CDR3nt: TGTGCCAGCAGCCAAGGATCGGCTAGCGGGAGACTTTCCACAGATACGCAGTATTTT
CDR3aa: CASSQGSASGRLSTDTQYF

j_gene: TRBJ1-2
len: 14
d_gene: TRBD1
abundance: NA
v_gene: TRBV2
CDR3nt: TGTGCCAGCACAAATACAGGGGGCGGTTATGGCTACACCTTC
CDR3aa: CASTNTGGGYGYTF

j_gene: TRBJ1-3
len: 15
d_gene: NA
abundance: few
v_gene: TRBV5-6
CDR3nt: TGTGCCAGCAGCGGCAGATCGTTTTCGGGAAACACCATATATTTT
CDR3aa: CASSGRSFSGNTIYF

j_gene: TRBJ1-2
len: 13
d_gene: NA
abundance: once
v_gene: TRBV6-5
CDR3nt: TGTGCCAGTTGGGACCCTCACCACTATGGCTACACCTTC
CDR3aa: CASWDPHHYGYTF

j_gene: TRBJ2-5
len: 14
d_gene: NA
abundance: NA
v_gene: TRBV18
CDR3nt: TGTGCCAGCTCACCACCCAGGGTCCGGGAGACCCAGTACTTC
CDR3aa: CASSPPRVRETQYF

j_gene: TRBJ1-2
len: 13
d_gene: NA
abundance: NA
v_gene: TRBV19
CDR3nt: TGTGCCAGTAGTATTCCATACGACTATGGCTACACCTTC
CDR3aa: CASSIPYDYGYTF

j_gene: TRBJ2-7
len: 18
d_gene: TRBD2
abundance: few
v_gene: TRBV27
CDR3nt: TGTGCCAGCAGTCCCCCGGGACTAGCGGGAGGTTTCGGATACGAGCAGTACTTC
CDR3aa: CASSPPGLAGGFGYEQYF

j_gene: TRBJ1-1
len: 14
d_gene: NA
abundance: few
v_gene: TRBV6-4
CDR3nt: TGTGCCAGCAGTGACGGTGTCAGTAACACTGAAGCTTTCTTT
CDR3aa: CASSDGVSNTEAFF

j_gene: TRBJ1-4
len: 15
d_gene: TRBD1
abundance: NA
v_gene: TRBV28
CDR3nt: TGTGCCAGCAGTGCGTCGACAGGGGGATATGAAAAACTGTTTTTT
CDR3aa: CASSASTGGYEKLFF

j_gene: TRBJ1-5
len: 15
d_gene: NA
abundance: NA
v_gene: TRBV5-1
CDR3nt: TGCGCCAGCACCCAGGGGCCGGGGGGCGGTCAGCCCCAGCATTTT
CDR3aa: CASTQGPGGGQPQHF

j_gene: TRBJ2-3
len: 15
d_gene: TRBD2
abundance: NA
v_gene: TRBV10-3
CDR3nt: TGTGCCATCGCGGCGGCGGGAGGGAGAGGAGATACGCAGTATTTT
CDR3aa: CAIAAAGGRGDTQYF

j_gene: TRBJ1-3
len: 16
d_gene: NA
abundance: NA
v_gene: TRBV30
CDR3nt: TGTGCCTGGAGTCCGGGACGGCTGAGCTCTGGAAACACCATATATTTT
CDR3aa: CAWSPGRLSSGNTIYF

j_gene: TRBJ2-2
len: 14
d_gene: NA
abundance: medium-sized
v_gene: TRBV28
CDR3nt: TGTGCCAGCAGTTTAAGTACTAGCCCCGGGGAGCTGTTTTTT
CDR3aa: CASSLSTSPGELFF

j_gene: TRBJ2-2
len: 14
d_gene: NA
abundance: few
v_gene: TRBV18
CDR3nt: TGTGCCAGCTCACCACTGAGGGTCACCGGGGAGCTGTTTTTT
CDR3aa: CASSPLRVTGELFF

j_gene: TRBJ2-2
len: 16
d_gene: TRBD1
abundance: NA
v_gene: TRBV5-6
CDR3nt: TGTGCCAGCAGCTTGCCGGGACAGAAGAACACCGGGGAGCTGTTTTTT
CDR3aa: CASSLPGQKNTGELFF

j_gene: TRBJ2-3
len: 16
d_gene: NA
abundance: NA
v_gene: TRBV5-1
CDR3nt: TGCGCCAGCAGCTCGGTGGCATTTACTAGCACAGATACGCAGTATTTT
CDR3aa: CASSSVAFTSTDTQYF

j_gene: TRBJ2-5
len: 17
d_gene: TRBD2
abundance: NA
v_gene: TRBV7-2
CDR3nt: TGTGCCAGCAGCTCCCCTCCGGGAGGGCCTTCGCGAGAGACCCAGTACTTC
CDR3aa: CASSSPPGGPSRETQYF

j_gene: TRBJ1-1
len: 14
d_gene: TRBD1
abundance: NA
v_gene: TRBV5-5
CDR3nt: TGTGCCAGCAGCTCCCGTTCGGACAGGGCAGGGGCTTTCTTT
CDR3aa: CASSSRSDRAGAFF

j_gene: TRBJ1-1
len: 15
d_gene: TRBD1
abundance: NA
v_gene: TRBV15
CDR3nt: TGTGCCACCAGCAGCGTACAGGGGGCCTTGGGGGAAGCTTTCTTT
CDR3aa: CATSSVQGALGEAFF